This T cell receptor (beta chain) was retrieved from a study of blood T cell repertoires in COVID-19. Background on the study: Samples came from the United States, Italy and Spain, spanning acute and convalescent COVID-19. In each case, the material was cDNA or gDNA derived from T cells, B-cell-depleted T cells, or PBMCs.

This CDR3 is 16 amino acids long. V dropped 5 bases and J dropped 8 bases, with 24 bases sitting between them. Germline values: CDR1 MDHEN, CDR2 SYDVKM. As processed by the authors: Scientists estimated how many nucleated cells there were by amplifying reference gene primers. Sequencing used immunoSEQ multiplex PCR; TCRdb keeps in-frame clones, though not all of them. The V and J calls and clone size come from that table; D and trimming were worked out from the DNA. The table includes around 230,000 clones, approximately 80% detected once. The TCR comes from a woman older than 75 with acute or convalescent COVID-19. The genes are TRBV28 and TRBJ1-2, with D perhaps TRBD1 (5 bases). Material: peripheral blood. In nucleotides, the CDR3 is TGTGCCAGCAGTCCAGACAGCACCTCACTTCTTTTAGGCTACACCTTC. Protein: CASSPDSTSLLLGYTF.